This T cell receptor (beta chain) came from a study of blood T cells in healthy people across ages (dated by TCRdb to the mid-2010s). Regarding the complete study: In model experiments, template switching captured about one uniquely barcoded TCR beta cDNA molecule for every two T cells. The study measured age-related changes in TCR beta repertoire diversity using deep sequencing normalized with unique cDNA molecular identifiers. The donors were split into four age groups: young (average 16 years), middle-aged (39), aged (approximately 60) and long-lived (approximately 80). Donors of different ages were randomly distributed across sequencing lanes to avoid experimental bias. Two additional independent replicas of 1 million unique cDNA reads from the same blood draw were analyzed for two donors (one aged 18 to 30 and one aged 80 or older). Paper-wide results and their limitations: There was a strong correlation between observed TCR beta diversity and the percentage of naive T cells measured by flow cytometry. Compared with the aged group, the long-lived group had more naive CD4+ T cells, fewer expanded clones and increased TCR diversity, suggesting age selection. Observed TCR beta diversity per million T cells fell roughly linearly with age, and a significant reduction was already apparent by age around 44. Total diversity estimates from one million sequenced T cells were considered lower bounds and underestimates. Bulk unsorted PBMC profiling prevented conclusive comparison of naive and antigen-experienced compartments. The CMV infection status of donors was not known, potentially confounding age-related changes in expanded clonotypes.

The donors were roughly 40 Caucasian individuals from Russia, aged roughly 6 to 100 years, who were systemically healthy. Around 10 milliliters of peripheral blood were collected from each donor into EDTA-treated Vacutainer tubes. PBMCs were isolated by Ficoll-Paque density-gradient centrifugation, with at least 7 million obtained per sample. Total RNA was extracted from PBMCs with Trizol reagent, with at least 5 micrograms obtained per sample. Naive CD45RAhigh/CD27high T cell percentages were measured by flow cytometry on a PBMC aliquot from every donor. On this clonotype: Its antigen is unknown. No base-level quality is on record; no much larger clone is a single base apart.

The germline V gene gives CDR1 as SQVTM and CDR2 as ANQGSEA. The CDR3, cysteine through phenylalanine, is 14 amino acids long. Only CDR3 DNA is held: 42 bases, read in frame from base 1. Receptor amplification or capture employed 5' RACE. The data were produced on an Illumina HiSeq 2500. A second PCR of about 7 to 12 cycles was performed with a sample-barcoded 5' primer and a J-beta primer mix. A template-switch 5' adaptor carrying 12 random nucleotides introduced a unique molecular identifier onto each TCR beta cDNA molecule. At least 2.5 million CDR3-containing paired-end reads were obtained from each sample. First-strand cDNA was synthesized from all RNA with the Mint cDNA synthesis kit, primed by a TRBC-specific oligonucleotide. Following uracil-DNA glycosylase treatment, a first 18-cycle PCR with universal primers M1SS and BC2_uni_R was performed on all cDNA. Regarding the original processing steps: Each sample was normalized by randomly selecting 1 million high-quality reads, each carrying a distinct molecular identifier. Instead of being binned into consensus sequences, reads with shared molecular identifiers were discarded. MiTCR, with a Q25 quality threshold and the strictest error-elimination algorithm, was used for CDR3 identification, clonotype clustering and error correction. A nonparametric unseen species model using Euler transformation provided a lower-bound estimate of total TCR beta diversity. TCRdb handled the public reads itself, with Q25 trimming in fastp and clone calling in MiXCR, and kept productive beta chains. Rows are combined by CDR3 protein, so each entry shows the most common genes and DNA. TCRdb's processing, not the authors', yielded these V and J calls. The sample table contains some 790,000 distinct CDR3 sequences; only one count was recorded for around 30% of them. Around a sixth of the sample rests with the top ten.

The chain is assembled from TRBV29-1 and TRBJ2-5; the junction holds 9 bases that match TRBD2. The better agreement between TRBJ2-7 and the DNA end casts doubt on the J call. This receptor was taken from an elderly woman in good health. Sample: blood. The CDR3 here reads CSVEEGAGGPEQYF. The DNA sequence is as follows: TGCAGCGTTGAAGAGGGAGCGGGAGGCCCCGAGCAGTACTTC.